These 23 T cell receptor beta chains came from one sample sequenced in a study of cytomegalovirus exposure and HLA in healthy donors (dated by TCRdb to the late 2010s). The library was made by the immunoSEQ multiplex PCR assay. For the multiplex PCR, a mixture combining 60 forward primers for TCR Vbeta segments and 13 reverse primers for TCR Jbeta segments was used. In its TCRdb copy, this immuneACCESS table keeps in-frame sequences only and misses some clones. Where compared with another copy, unresolved V genes explain less than half of these, and the others have no known cause. The table for this sample lists around 130,000 clones; roughly 79% of them were counted only once. Roughly 1.5% of the sample rests with the top ten. The sequencing sample was made of PBMCs. Source of these receptors: a woman aged 18-29 years in good health and CMV-seronegative.

The gene calls are TRBV18 and TRBJ2-1, with 10 bases fitting TRBD2. The CDR3 is 15 amino acids. CDR1 and CDR2 (germline): KGHSH, LQKENI. With V trimmed by 5 bases and J by 4 bases, 5 bases remained unmatched. For the CDR3, the DNA is TGTGCCAGCTCATCAGCGGGAGGGTCTTACAATGAGCAGTTCTTC. It yields the protein CASSSAGGSYNEQFF.

This sequence joins TRBV27 and TRBJ1-1; 8 nucleotides match TRBD1. The trim removed 8 bases at V and 4 bases at J, leaving 6 bases unmatched. Germline CDR1 and CDR2: MNHEY and SMNVEV (reference sequence). The CDR3 is 13 amino acids. CDR3 protein: CASGKQGGTEAFF. In DNA form, the CDR3 reads TGTGCCAGCGGAAAACAGGGGGGCACTGAAGCTTTCTTT.

The chain has TRBV30 and TRBJ1-1, with unresolved D. The CDR3 runs to 11 residues. CDR1 is GTSNPN, CDR2 SVGIG, per germline (reference sequence). Trimming removed 4 bases from V and 3 bases from J, with 6 bases in between. CDR3: CAWNGYTEAFF. In DNA form, the CDR3 reads TGTGCCTGGAACGGGTACACTGAAGCTTTCTTT.

This clone showed up just a few times. The rearrangement links TRBV10-3 to TRBJ2-2; 8 nucleotides line up with TRBD1. Germline values: CDR1 ENHRY, CDR2 SYGVKD. The V segment lost 10 bases and the J segment 4 bases; nucleotides outside the gene matches: 5. The CDR3 has 13 amino acids. CDR3 DNA: TGTGCCACCTCAGGGGGCAGCACCGGGGAGCTGTTTTTT. This gives the protein CATSGGSTGELFF.

The chain is built from TRBV5-1 and TRBJ2-1, with TRBD2 matching over 10 bases. Unmatched junction bases numbered 15, after V lost 9 bases and J lost 0 bases. CDR1 and CDR2 (germline): SGHRS, YFSETQ. This CDR3 comprises 18 residues. The CDR3 bases are TGCGCCACGAAGCGGGGACTAGCGTATCACAGCTCCTACAATGAGCAGTTCTTC. It is translated as CATKRGLAYHSSYNEQFF.

The chain couples TRBV9 to TRBJ2-7; 7 bases line up with TRBD2. Germline lookup yields CDR1 SGDLS and CDR2 YYNGEE. J lost 3 bases, V lost 0 bases, and 6 bases had no gene match. This CDR3 region has 15 residues. CDR3 coding DNA: TGTGCCAGCAGCGTAGGTACGGGGGGACTCTACGAGCAGTACTTC. Translated: CASSVGTGGLYEQYF.

This chain uses TRBV5-4 with TRBJ2-7; D may be TRBD2 (6 bases). V shed 1 base and J shed 5 bases, with 13 bases lying between them. Germline CDR1 is SGHNT and CDR2 is YYREEE (reference sequence). The CDR3 runs 14 residues. The CDR3 DNA is TGTGCCAGCAGCTTGCTGGCGGAGGGGAACGAGCAGTACTTC. It yields the protein CASSLLAEGNEQYF.

This clone was seen once. The chain employs TRBV27 and TRBJ1-1; no clear D. The CDR3 is 13 amino acids. The V end lost 5 bases, the J end lost 1 base, and 8 bases lay between the germline ends. The germline V gene has CDR1 MNHEY and CDR2 SMNVEV (reference sequence). As DNA, the CDR3 is TGTGCCAGCAGTGCGTTAGCGAACACTGAAGCTTTCTTT. It is translated as CASSALANTEAFF.

This clone has a handful of counts. The chain employs TRBV27 and TRBJ2-7; D perhaps matches TRBD2 (6 bases). The germline V and J ends were trimmed by 8 bases and 3 bases, with 14 bases remaining between them. This CDR3 region has 13 residues. Looked up from germline, CDR1 is MNHEY and CDR2 is SMNVEV (reference sequence). The CDR3 DNA reads TGTGCCAGCGGGCGGGACTCGGACTACGAGCAGTACTTC. It yields the protein CASGRDSDYEQYF.

CDR3 amino acids: CASSLNRALNTEAFF. The CDR3 region has the DNA TGTGCCAGCAGTTTAAACCGAGCGCTGAACACTGAAGCTTTCTTT. This chain links TRBV6-5 with TRBJ1-1; unclear D gene. Germline V gene data show CDR1 as MNHEY and CDR2 as SVGAGI. With 4 bases removed from V and 0 bases from J, the gap between germline ends came to 12 bases. The CDR3 covers 15 residues.

The chain recombines TRBV15 with TRBJ1-5; D remains unclear. Trimming stripped 0 bases from V and 5 bases from J, with 8 bases between. The germline gives CDR1 LNHNV, CDR2 YYDKDF (reference sequence). The CDR3 runs 14 residues. The CDR3 sequence is CATSRDAGYQPQHF. The CDR3 coding sequence is TGTGCCACCAGCAGAGATGCGGGGTATCAGCCCCAGCATTTT.

The chain recombines TRBV6-1 with TRBJ1-2, with 9 bases matching TRBD1. The CDR3 runs 14 residues. J gave up 2 bases and V 5 bases, and 3 bases lay outside the gene matches. Germline V gene sequence: CDR1 MNHNS, CDR2 SASEGT. The CDR3 is CASSRDRENYGYTF. Here the CDR3 DNA reads TGTGCCAGCAGTCGGGACAGGGAGAACTATGGCTACACCTTC.

The chain combines TRBV7-2 with TRBJ2-7, with D uncertain. Trimming took off 4 bases at V and 0 bases at J, with 13 bases between the two ends. CDR1 and CDR2 (germline): SGHTA, FQGNSA. The CDR3 runs to 15 residues. The CDR3 nucleotides are TGTGCCAGCAGCTCCCCTAATACCATCTCCTACGAGCAGTACTTC. Its translation: CASSSPNTISYEQYF.

The chain uses TRBV5-4 and TRBJ2-4; TRBD1 aligns across 10 bases. The CDR3 totals 18 residues. CDR1 SGHNT and CDR2 YYREEE come from the germline V gene (reference sequence). J was trimmed by 3 bases and V by 4 bases; bases with no gene match: 13. This CDR3 reads CASSPSPGQGRDKNIQYF. The CDR3, as DNA: TGTGCCAGCAGCCCGTCACCGGGACAGGGGCGAGACAAAAACATTCAGTACTTC.

The J gene is TRBJ1-3, the V gene TRBV7-9; D gene unclear. Trimming pared 1 base from V and 3 bases from J, leaving 7 bases between. The CDR3 covers 14 residues. Germline CDR1 and CDR2: SEHNR and FQNEAQ (reference sequence). CDR3 sequence: CASSLGGFGNTIYF. The CDR3 DNA reads as TGTGCCAGCAGCTTAGGAGGGTTTGGAAACACCATATATTTT.

J is TRBJ2-2 and V is TRBV15, with 7 bases aligning to TRBD2. After removal of 8 bases from V and 4 bases from J, the junction contained 13 bases not matched to a gene. CDR3 size: 16 residues. Germline V lookup: CDR1 LNHNV, CDR2 YYDKDF (reference sequence). The CDR3 DNA reads as TGTGCCACCCGGAATGGCGGGAGAGTGAGCACCGGGGAGCTGTTTTTT. This translates into CATRNGGRVSTGELFF.

This sequence joins TRBV5-1 and TRBJ2-5; 12 bases line up with TRBD2. The CDR3 extends over 17 amino acids. V lost 0 bases to trimming and J lost 1 base; unmatched junction nucleotides: 4. Germline V gene data show CDR1 as SGHRS and CDR2 as YFSETQ. The CDR3 sequence: CASSLARTSGTQETQYF. For the CDR3, the DNA is TGCGCCAGCAGCTTGGCCCGGACTAGCGGGACCCAAGAGACCCAGTACTTC.

The rearrangement links TRBV1 to TRBJ2-2; the D call TRBD1 from the table was never checked on the DNA. TRBV1 is given as a pseudogene. There are 17 residues in the CDR3. This chain's CDR3 is CTSSQGVAGAYTGELFF. The DNA of the CDR3 is TGCACCAGCAGCCAAGGAGTGGCAGGGGCATACACCGGGGAGCTGTTTTTT.

The genes are TRBV5-1 and TRBJ2-7; 14 bases line up with TRBD2. V trimming: 4 bases; J trimming: 6 bases; junction bases outside the gene matches: 3. The germline CDR1 and CDR2 sequences are SGHRS and YFSETQ. This CDR3 comprises 14 residues. In nucleotides, the CDR3 is TGCGCCAGCAGCCGGGGACTAGCGGGAGTCGAGCAGTACTTC. The encoded protein is CASSRGLAGVEQYF.

This chain links TRBV10-2 with TRBJ2-1; 14 nucleotides line up with TRBD2. Germline values: CDR1 WSHSY, CDR2 SAAADI. Trimming cost V 0 bases and J 1 base; bases outside gene matches: 14. This CDR3 comprises 22 residues. Here the CDR3 reads CASSESVRMTSGRAGSYNEQFF. The CDR3 bases are TGCGCCAGCAGTGAGTCCGTACGGATGACTAGCGGGAGGGCCGGGTCCTACAATGAGCAGTTCTTC.

V gene TRBV4-1 combines with J gene TRBJ2-5; D not resolved. Trimming left V 1 base short and J 5 bases short, with 2 bases between. This CDR3 has 11 amino acids. CDR1 is MGHRA, CDR2 YSYEKL, per germline. This CDR3 is CASSQAETQYF. The DNA for the CDR3 is TGCGCCAGCAGCCAAGCGGAGACCCAGTACTTC.

CDR3 amino acids: CAWSVLAAGGEQYF. In nucleotides, the CDR3 is TGTGCCTGGAGTGTACTAGCGGCCGGGGGAGAGCAGTACTTC. This chain uses TRBV30 with TRBJ2-7; 8 bases match TRBD2. The germline V gene has CDR1 GTSNPN and CDR2 SVGIG (reference sequence). The V gene end was trimmed by 0 bases and the J gene end by 7 bases; junction bases not matched to a gene: 8. The CDR3 extends over 14 amino acids.

As for this clone: Other nucleotide sequences from this sample produce the same CDR3. The CDR3 loop is CASSEGLAGYNEQFF. CDR3 DNA sequence: TGTGCCAGCAGTGAAGGACTAGCGGGTTACAATGAGCAGTTCTTC. V usage is TRBV2 and J usage is TRBJ2-1, with 10 positions matching TRBD2. CDR3 length: 15 residues. The germline V gene encodes CDR1 SNHLY and CDR2 FYNNEI. The trim removed 1 base at V and 4 bases at J, leaving 1 base unmatched.